This TCR beta chain derives from a study of T cells in Graves' hyperthyroidism and ophthalmopathy. This clonotype was seen ten or more times. CDR3 length: 14 amino acids. Germline values: CDR1 MNHEY, CDR2 SVGEGT. The germline V and J ends were trimmed by 5 bases and 10 bases, with 20 bases remaining between them. Amplified TCR beta CDR3 regions derived from RNA transcripts. TCR CDR3 underwent first-round RT-PCR with the HTBI primer set. From the multiplex PCR reads, TCRdb called clonotypes with MiXCR, one entry per CDR3 protein. This repertoire shows 490,000 or so distinct CDR3 sequences, about 16% found once; its top ten account for around 28%.

The specimen was blood. This chain uses TRBV6-2 or TRBV6-3 with TRBJ1-2, with D possibly being TRBD1 (5 bases). The clonotype originates from a woman younger than 45 with Graves' ophthalmopathy. Here the CDR3 reads CASSQPGTGLNYTF. In DNA form, the CDR3 reads TGTGCCAGCAGTCAGCCCGGGACCGGGCTCAACTACACCTTC.